These 7 T cell receptor beta chains were sequenced from one sample in a study of memory CD4+ T cells and cytomegalovirus serostatus. The assay was immunoSEQ multiplex PCR, and TCRdb's table has in-frame clones only and misses some. The data hold about 58,000 clones, with more than 65% observed a single time. The sort gate was single viable CD3+CD4+CD8-CD45RO+ cells for memory CD4+ T cells. The source material was memory CD4+ T cells from blood. The receptors derive from an adult in good health and CMV-seronegative. Some clones in this sample may be carry-over from other donors' samples.

There are a few counts of this clone. In DNA, the CDR3 is TGTGCCAGCAGTTCCCCCAGGGGAGGAACTGAAGCTTTCTTT. As protein: CASSSPRGGTEAFF. The rearrangement joins TRBV6-5 to TRBJ1-1; TRBD1 might be the D (6 bases). The CDR3 sequence is 14 residues long. V shed 4 bases and J shed 5 bases, with 14 bases lying between them. Germline V gives CDR1 MNHEY, CDR2 SVGAGI.

The chain recombines TRBV6-6 with TRBJ1-2; D is perhaps TRBD1 (5 bases). This CDR3 has 12 amino acids. Germline CDR1 is MNHNY and CDR2 is SVGAGI (reference sequence). V was shortened by 6 bases and J by 8 bases, with 13 bases between the two germline ends. DNA of the CDR3: TGTGCCAGCAGCTACGGGGGTGGGGGCTACACCTTC. Amino acids: CASSYGGGGYTF.

The chain couples TRBV7-9 to TRBJ2-1; D gene uncertain. Germline V gives CDR1 SEHNR, CDR2 FQNEAQ (reference sequence). Trimming cost V 3 bases and J 4 bases, with 10 bases left between them. This CDR3 is built from 14 residues. The CDR3: CASSFPGPYNEQFF. CDR3 nucleotides: TGTGCCAGCAGCTTCCCCGGCCCTTACAATGAGCAGTTCTTC.

V and J are TRBV9 and TRBJ2-5, with 13 bases aligning to TRBD2. The CDR3 runs 15 residues. With V trimmed by 5 bases and J by 5 bases, 6 bases remained unmatched. From germline, CDR1 is SGDLS and CDR2 YYNGEE. The CDR3 region has the DNA TGTGCCAGCAGTGGGACTAGCGGGAAGCGGGAGACCCAGTACTTC. Translated, it gives CASSGTSGKRETQYF.

This clone occurred a few times. The rearrangement uses TRBV5-1 and TRBJ2-5; the D gene is possibly TRBD2 (5 bases). The V and J ends lost 5 bases and 2 bases respectively, with 10 bases between them. Looked up from germline, CDR1 is SGHRS and CDR2 is YFSETQ. The CDR3 runs 13 residues. The CDR3 DNA is TGCGCCAGCAGATCCGCGGGTCAAGAGACCCAGTACTTC. As protein: CASRSAGQETQYF.

This clone was seen just once. The chain combines TRBV19 with TRBJ1-5, with TRBD1 as a possible D gene (6 bases). This CDR3 is built from 14 residues. V was trimmed by 6 bases and J by 8 bases, leaving 17 bases between them. CDR1 LNHDA and CDR2 SQIVND come from the germline V gene (reference sequence). CDR3 in amino acids: CASSSRGATEPQHF. CDR3 nucleotides: TGTGCCAGTAGCTCTCGGGGGGCTACGGAGCCCCAGCATTTT.

V is TRBV5-1 and J is TRBJ2-1; 7 bases fit TRBD1. The CDR3 runs 13 residues. Germline loops: CDR1 SGHRS, CDR2 YFSETQ. After removal of 0 bases from V and 10 bases from J, the junction contained 4 bases not matched to a gene. CDR3 in amino acids: CASSLEGAREQFF. The CDR3 DNA sequence: TGCGCCAGCAGCTTGGAGGGGGCTAGGGAGCAGTTCTTC.